One and the same sample provided the 17 T cell receptor beta chains below, sequenced in a study of tumor-infiltrating lymphocytes in primary liver carcinoma. Co-extracting RNA and DNA was done with roughly 18-32 mg of unsorted bulk tissue as input. The investigators made TCR beta cDNA from around 530 ng total RNA, using a constant-region primer. Three nested multiplex PCR rounds, a slightly modified ARM-PCR method, built the TCR beta libraries. PCR rounds one and two used TRBV1-TRBV30 forward primers with a C-beta reverse primer for 9 to 10 cycles each. Each CDR3 protein gets one entry after TCRdb re-called the multiplex PCR reads with MiXCR. The table includes 50,000 to 65,000 distinct CDR3 sequences, around 69% detected once. The sequenced sample was liver tumor tissue from sampling region 4. Subset in this sample: tumor region T4, right-lateral pole. The receptors here all came from a man in his forties or fifties with primary liver carcinoma and hepatitis B virus infection.

Details on this clonotype: Here the CDR3 omits its conserved ending phenylalanine or tryptophan, so a read error is the likely source. CDR3 sequence (DNA): TGTGCCTGCAGCTTAGAGCTCCTAGCGGGAGTGAATGAGCAGTTCTCC. This translates into CACSLELLAGVNEQFS. V usage is TRBV11-2 and J usage is TRBJ2-1; 10 bases are a match to TRBD2. CDR1 and CDR2 from the germline V gene are SGHAT and FQNNGV. The length of the CDR3 is 16 residues.

About this clonotype itself: Germline and junction disagree at one end, which may indicate a read error. The CDR3 DNA reads TGTGTCAGCTGCTTGGAGCAACACCTGACTCGGCCCTACGAGCAGTACTTT. Translating gives CVSCLEQHLTRPYEQYF. The V call is TRBV5-5, the J call TRBJ2-7, with D hard to call. CDR1 is SGHKS, CDR2 YYEKEE, per germline (reference sequence). CDR3 length equals 17 residues.

V usage is TRBV12-3 or TRBV12-4 and J usage is TRBJ2-5, with D perhaps matching TRBD1 or TRBD2 (5 bases each). This CDR3 comprises 13 residues. V was shortened by 9 bases and J by 7 bases, with 18 bases between the two germline ends. CDR3 nucleotide sequence: TGTGCCAGTAATTCAACGGTTGGGGGGACCCAGTACTTC. As protein: CASNSTVGGTQYF.

Of note for this clonotype: This may be a read error, as it is one base from a much larger clone. The chain links TRBV5-6 to TRBJ2-2; 8 bases agree with TRBD2. The CDR3 length is 17 residues. CDR1 and CDR2 from the germline V gene are SGHDT and YYEEEE. The CDR3 bases are TGTGTCAGCAGCTTATGGGGACTAGTGCGGACAACCGGGGAGCTGTTTTTT. Its protein product is CVSSLWGLVRTTGELFF.

This clonotype is medium-sized (0.01 to 0.1%) by share. This chain uses TRBV11-2 with TRBJ2-5; TRBD1 matches at 10 bases. This CDR3 has 14 amino acids. The germline CDR1 and CDR2 sequences are SGHAT and FQNNGV. The V and J ends lost 5 bases and 5 bases, in that order; junction bases with no gene match: 5. This CDR3 reads CASSATGGGETQYF. CDR3 coding DNA: TGTGCCAGCAGCGCGACAGGGGGCGGCGAGACCCAGTACTTC.

This chain links TRBV10-3 with TRBJ2-7; D unresolved. From germline, CDR1 is ENHRY and CDR2 SYGVKD. Deletions cut 6 bases from V and 9 bases from J, with 18 bases between. The CDR3 length is 13 residues. DNA of the CDR3: TGTGCCATCAGGGACCAATCGCCCTCTGGGCAGTACTTC. It yields the protein CAIRDQSPSGQYF.

Remarks on this clonotype: In this CDR3 the conserved last residue, phenylalanine or tryptophan, is missing, so a read error is likely. The chain has TRBV29-1 and TRBJ2-1; no reliable D call. Germline CDR1 and CDR2: SQVTM and ANQGSEA. CDR3 length: 10 amino acids. The DNA for the CDR3 is TGCAGTGCACGACGTAATGATCAGTTCATC. Translated, it gives CSARRNDQFI.

Comments on this clonotype: Relative to the germline gene, one junction end is altered; a read error may explain this. The genes are TRBV11-2 and TRBJ1-1, with TRBD1 as a possible D gene (5 bases). The CDR3 covers 13 residues. From germline, CDR1 is SGHAT and CDR2 FQNNGV. DNA for the CDR3: TGTGCCAGCAGCTTGGGACCGAAGACTGATGCTTCTTTT. It translates to CASSLGPKTDASF.

The V call is TRBV12-3 or TRBV12-4, the J call TRBJ1-2; no clear D gene. Trimming shortened V by 6 bases and J by 2 bases, and 16 bases separated the two germline ends. This CDR3 has 15 amino acids. The CDR3 is CASSRGLGANYGYTF. In nucleotides, the CDR3 is TGTGCCAGCAGCCGCGGACTGGGTGCAAACTATGGCTACACCTTC.

This clonotype was seen a few times. The V and J genes are TRBV27 and TRBJ2-7; D gene ambiguous. The germline V gene has CDR1 MNHEY and CDR2 SMNVEV (reference sequence). The CDR3 consists of 15 residues. Trimming shortened V by 5 bases and J by 0 bases, and 14 bases separated the two germline ends. The CDR3 here is CASSTPAQFSYEQYF. In nucleotides, the CDR3 is TGTGCCAGCAGTACCCCGGCGCAGTTCTCCTACGAGCAGTACTTC.

The V gene is TRBV12-3 or TRBV12-4, the J gene TRBJ1-4; D is undetermined. This CDR3 region has 15 residues. V was clipped by 9 bases and J by 6 bases, with 20 bases between them. Here the CDR3 reads CARNRKHAGDEKLFF. The CDR3, as DNA: TGTGCCAGGAACCGGAAACACGCAGGAGATGAAAAACTGTTTTTT.

Details on this clonotype: Given a much more abundant clone one base away, this may be a read error. The chain has TRBV6-5 and TRBJ1-5, with 8 bases fitting TRBD1. The CDR3 runs 17 residues. Germline CDR1 is MNHEY and CDR2 is SVGAGI. With 6 bases clipped from V and 2 bases from J, the junction kept 12 bases outside the gene matches. In DNA form, the CDR3 reads TGTGCCAGCAGCCCTGGGGCAGGGGGCCGGGGCAATCAGCCCCAGCATTTT. This gives the protein CASSPGAGGRGNQPQHF.

Concerning this clonotype: At one end, the junction sequence differs from germline, possibly due to a read error. The V and J genes are TRBV5-6 and TRBJ2-7; D may correspond to TRBD1 or TRBD2 (5 bases each). Germline V CDR1 and CDR2: SGHDT, YYEEEE. The CDR3 is 15 amino acids. CDR3 nucleotides: TGTGCCTGCAGCTTCATGGCTAGTGGGACGTACGAGCAGTACTTC. It codes for CACSFMASGTYEQYF.

This rearrangement joins TRBV15 to TRBJ2-5; maybe TRBD1 (5 bases). The CDR3 has 15 amino acids. The germline gives CDR1 LNHNV, CDR2 YYDKDF (reference sequence). V lost 4 bases and J 4 bases, leaving 16 bases between the germline ends. CDR3 sequence (DNA): TGTGCCACCAGCAACTGGACATGGGGTGGAGAGACCCAGTACTTC. Translation gives CATSNWTWGGETQYF. Complete variable domain (other parts from reference TRBV15 and TRBJ2-5): DAMVIQNPRYQVTQFGKPVTLSCSQTLNHNVMYWYQQKSSQAPKLLFHYYDKDFNNEADTPDNFQSRRPNTSFCFLDIRSPGLGDTAMYLCATSNWTWGGETQYFGPGTRLLVL.

The chain employs TRBV28 and TRBJ2-7; perhaps D is TRBD1 or TRBD2 (5 bases each). Germline V gene lookup returns CDR1 MDHEN and CDR2 SYDVKM. CDR3 length equals 14 residues. Deletions cut 3 bases from V and 9 bases from J, with 18 bases between. This CDR3 reads CASSFPGTSDGQYF. CDR3 in DNA: TGTGCCAGCAGTTTCCCCGGGACCTCCGACGGGCAGTACTTC.

This clonotype was counted once. The chain has TRBV7-9 and TRBJ1-1; D not certain. The CDR3 has 18 amino acids. With 1 base removed from V and 1 base from J, the gap between germline ends came to 19 bases. Germline values: CDR1 SEHNR, CDR2 FQNEAQ (reference sequence). The CDR3 spells CASSLGQLRPRSNTEAFF. For the CDR3, the DNA is TGTGCCAGCAGCTTAGGCCAACTCCGTCCGAGATCGAACACTGAAGCTTTCTTT. The variable domain in full, completed from reference TRBV7-9 and TRBJ1-1, reads DTGVSQNPRHKITKRGQNVTFRCDPISEHNRLYWYRQTLGQGPEFLTYFQNEAQLEKSRLLSDRFSAERPKGSFSTLEIQRTEQGDSAMYLCASSLGQLRPRSNTEAFFGQGTRLTVV.

For this clonotype: A single base separates this from a much larger clone, so it may be a read error. V and J are TRBV11-1 and TRBJ2-3; D assignment may be TRBD1 or TRBD2 (5 bases each). From germline, CDR1 is SGHAT and CDR2 FQDESV (reference sequence). This CDR3 is 19 amino acids long. CDR3 nucleotides: TGTGCCAGCAACTCTGGGGGAAGCTCTGTTGGAGCCCGCACAGTTACGCAGTACTTT. Translation: CASNSGGSSVGARTVTQYF.